One and the same sample provided the 11 T cell receptor beta chains below, sequenced in a study of T cells after posttransplantation cyclophosphamide. Assay used: immunoSEQ multiplex PCR; TCRdb lists only in-frame clones, some missing. The table has 31,000 or so clones, just over 90% seen once. The naive gate required viable CD3+CD4+ or CD3+CD8+ cells with CCR7+CD45RA+CD45RO-CD95-CD27+CD28+ phenotype. The specimen was naive CD4+ T cells sorted from PBMCs. The source of these receptors is a woman aged 55-70 years in good health, CMV-negative, and a related stem cell transplant donor.

V gene TRBV11-2 combines with J gene TRBJ2-3, with 10 bases lining up with TRBD2. V lost 4 bases, J lost 9 bases, and 10 bases stayed unmatched. The CDR3 runs 15 residues. The germline V gene encodes CDR1 SGHAT and CDR2 FQNNGV. CDR3 DNA sequence: TGTGCCAGCAGCTCACAGCGGGAGGGAAGTACAACGCAGTATTTT. It codes for CASSSQREGSTTQYF.

The chain carries TRBV19 and TRBJ2-3; TRBD1 aligns across 7 bases. Unmatched junction bases numbered 5, after V lost 5 bases and J lost 3 bases. Per germline, CDR1 LNHDA and CDR2 SQIVND (reference sequence). This CDR3 spans 14 amino acids. CDR3 DNA sequence: TGTGCCAGTAGTGACAGGGTGCGTACAGATACGCAGTATTTT. This gives the protein CASSDRVRTDTQYF.

J is TRBJ1-2 and V is TRBV27, with a possible D match to TRBD1 (5 bases). The CDR3 totals 13 residues. The V gene's germline CDR1 is MNHEY and CDR2 SMNVEV (reference sequence). V was shortened by 2 bases and J by 3 bases, with 7 bases between the two germline ends. In DNA form, the CDR3 reads TGTGCCAGCAGTTTAAAAGGGGACTATGGCTACACCTTC. Amino acid sequence: CASSLKGDYGYTF.

This clone was observed once. The chain combines TRBV11-2 with TRBJ1-1; D is possibly TRBD1 (6 bases). The CDR3 extends over 15 amino acids. Trimming shortened V by 1 base and J by 3 bases, and 12 bases separated the two germline ends. Germline CDR1 reads SGHAT; CDR2 reads FQNNGV. CDR3 in amino acids: CASSLAPTGYTEAFF. The CDR3 DNA reads TGTGCCAGCAGCTTAGCCCCTACAGGGTACACTGAAGCTTTCTTT. The full variable domain, completed using reference TRBV11-2 and TRBJ1-1, is EAGVAQSPRYKIIEKRQSVAFWCNPISGHATLYWYQQILGQGPKLLIQFQNNGVVDDSQLPKDRFSAERLKGVDSTLKIQPAKLEDSAVYLCASSLAPTGYTEAFFGQGTRLTVV.

The chain combines TRBV28 with TRBJ2-5, with 12 bases aligning to TRBD2. The CDR3 extends over 16 amino acids. The V gene's germline CDR1 is MDHEN and CDR2 SYDVKM. Losses at the gene ends were 1 base for V and 5 bases for J; bases not matched to a gene: 5. The CDR3 DNA is TGTGCCAGCAGTTTATTTACTAGCGGGAGGAGGGAGACCCAGTACTTC. It codes for CASSLFTSGRRETQYF.

V is TRBV7-3 and J is TRBJ2-2; TRBD2 matches at 12 bases. This CDR3 region has 15 residues. V lost 5 bases, J lost 6 bases, and 4 bases stayed unmatched. CDR1 and CDR2 from the germline V gene are SGHTA and FQGTGA. CDR3 amino acids: CASSTTSGRSGELFF. CDR3 sequence (DNA): TGTGCCAGCAGCACAACTAGCGGGAGGTCCGGGGAGCTGTTTTTT.

This clone showed up just once. CDR3 in DNA: TGTGCCTGGAGTGGGACAGCTATGAACACTGAAGCTTTCTTT. Its protein product is CAWSGTAMNTEAFF. The gene calls are TRBV30 and TRBJ1-1, with D maybe TRBD1 (6 bases). Germline values: CDR1 GTSNPN, CDR2 SVGIG (reference sequence). V was cut by 1 base and J by 0 bases, with 9 bases left in between. This CDR3 has 14 residues.

The rearrangement joins TRBV10-3 to TRBJ2-5; 7 bases agree with TRBD1. Germline CDR1 reads ENHRY; CDR2 reads SYGVKD. Germline trimming cut 11 bases from V and 5 bases from J; bases unmatched to any gene: 11. The CDR3 has 13 residues. CDR3 in amino acids: CASRQGLEETQYF. Here the CDR3 DNA reads TGTGCCTCGAGACAGGGCTTGGAGGAGACCCAGTACTTC.

CDR3 bases: TGTGCCAGCAGCTTAGGGCAGGGGAGCACAGATACGCAGTATTTT. It is translated as CASSLGQGSTDTQYF. The V gene is TRBV7-2, the J gene TRBJ2-3, with D tentatively TRBD1 (6 bases). V was pared by 1 base and J by 0 bases, with 8 bases between. Germline V gene data show CDR1 as SGHTA and CDR2 as FQGNSA. This CDR3 has 15 amino acids.

The chain couples TRBV28 to TRBJ1-5; 9 bases match TRBD1. The V and J ends lost 5 bases and 2 bases, in that order; junction bases with no gene match: 4. This CDR3 has 15 residues. Looked up from germline, CDR1 is MDHEN and CDR2 is SYDVKM. The CDR3: CASSGQGYGNQPQHF. In nucleotides, the CDR3 is TGTGCCAGCAGTGGACAGGGGTATGGCAATCAGCCCCAGCATTTT.

J is TRBJ1-1 and V is TRBV27, with D uncertain. This CDR3 is 19 amino acids long. With 2 bases removed from V and 1 base from J, the gap between germline ends came to 23 bases. Germline V gene sequence: CDR1 MNHEY, CDR2 SMNVEV (reference sequence). CDR3 sequence reads: CASSLTRPVGIRGNTEAFF. The CDR3 nucleotides read TGTGCCAGCAGTTTAACCCGACCAGTTGGCATCCGGGGGAACACTGAAGCTTTCTTT.